A selection of T cell receptor beta chains follows, all from one sample in a study of CD8 T cells in ankylosing spondylitis. TCRdb passed the 5' RACE reads through MiXCR, listing each CDR3 protein once. This table has roughly 150,000 distinct CDR3 sequences, roughly 30% appearing once. Material for sequencing was synovial fluid, either unsorted or a sorted T cell fraction (not recorded which). These receptor sequences come from a male donor with ankylosing spondylitis. Each CDR3 is given with its conserved first and last residue. D genes are given only for firm matches. Clone size is shown for a subset of rows, as once, few, many or a class of expanded clone.

13,TRBV27,TRBJ1-4,.,.,CATDRLTNEKLFF,TGTGCCACCGACAGGCTAACTAATGAAAAACTGTTTTTT
13,TRBV29-1,TRBJ1-2,.,.,CSVKQGWEYGYTF,TGCAGCGTTAAACAGGGATGGGAGTATGGCTACACCTTC
15,TRBV7-2,TRBJ1-6,.,few,CASSQTTVYNSPLHF,TGTGCCAGCAGCCAAACGACGGTTTATAATTCACCCCTCCACTTT
16,TRBV5-1,TRBJ1-6,.,.,CASSLGSGERNSPLHF,TGCGCCAGCAGCTTGGGCTCAGGGGAGAGGAATTCACCCCTCCACTTT
14,TRBV28,TRBJ2-3,TRBD1,.,CASITGGGTDTQYF,TGTGCCAGCATAACAGGGGGAGGCACAGATACGCAGTATTTT
14,TRBV5-1,TRBJ2-5,.,.,CASSLANFQETQYF,TGCGCCAGCAGCTTGGCCAACTTCCAAGAGACCCAGTACTTC
15,TRBV12-3/TRBV12-4,TRBJ1-5,.,.,CASSLLGSSNQPQHF,TGTGCCAGCAGCCTGCTGGGCAGTAGCAATCAGCCCCAGCATTTT
14,TRBV7-8,TRBJ1-5,.,.,CASSPYVGPQPQHF,TGTGCCAGCAGCCCATATGTGGGCCCTCAGCCCCAGCATTTT
15,TRBV7-2,TRBJ1-4,.,.,CASSLRSGANEKLFF,TGTGCCAGCAGCTTACGCTCAGGAGCTAATGAAAAACTGTTTTTT
15,TRBV20-1,TRBJ2-7,.,.,CSASPPGPLSYEQYF,TGCAGTGCTAGTCCCCCCGGGCCCCTTTCCTACGAGCAGTACTTC
16,TRBV5-1,TRBJ2-2,TRBD2,.,CASSPRTSGNTGELFF,TGCGCCAGCAGCCCAAGGACTAGCGGGAACACCGGGGAGCTGTTTTTT
15,TRBV28,TRBJ2-7,.,.,CASSTRQAKVGEQYF,TGTGCCAGCAGTACCAGACAGGCCAAGGTTGGCGAGCAGTACTTC
14,TRBV20-1,TRBJ1-1,TRBD1,once,CSARGGRGYTEAFF,TGCAGTGCTAGAGGGGGCAGGGGGTACACTGAAGCTTTCTTT
12,TRBV5-1,TRBJ2-3,TRBD2,few,CASSRTSDTQYF,TGCGCCAGCAGCCGGACTAGCGATACGCAGTATTTT
13,TRBV6-1,TRBJ1-2,.,.,CASSEISHYGYTF,TGTGCCAGCAGTGAGATCAGCCACTATGGCTACACCTTC
16,TRBV4-2,TRBJ2-1,.,.,CASSQEWTRGHNEQFF,TGTGCCAGCAGCCAAGAATGGACGCGTGGTCACAATGAGCAGTTCTTC
12,TRBV5-1,TRBJ1-1,.,few,CASSAGETEAFF,TGCGCCAGCAGCGCAGGGGAGACTGAAGCTTTCTTT
14,TRBV9,TRBJ2-5,.,.,CASSVALAQGTQYF,TGTGCCAGCAGCGTGGCGTTGGCCCAGGGGACCCAGTACTTC
12,TRBV11-2,TRBJ2-7,.,.,CASSFLSYEQYF,TGTGCCAGCAGCTTCCTCTCCTACGAGCAGTACTTC
16,TRBV5-6,TRBJ1-2,TRBD1,.,CASSLRGTGNNYGYTF,TGTGCCAGCAGCTTGCGCGGGACAGGGAATAACTATGGCTACACCTTC
14,TRBV7-2,TRBJ2-7,.,.,CASSLVGRDYEQYF,TGTGCCAGCAGCTTAGTAGGTCGAGACTACGAGCAGTACTTC